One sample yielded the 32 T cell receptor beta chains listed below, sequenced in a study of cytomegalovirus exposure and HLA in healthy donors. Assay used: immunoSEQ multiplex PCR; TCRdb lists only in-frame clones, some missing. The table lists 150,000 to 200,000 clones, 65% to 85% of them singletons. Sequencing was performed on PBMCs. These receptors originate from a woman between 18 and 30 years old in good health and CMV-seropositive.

The CDR3 sequence is CASSGTATEAFF. As DNA, the CDR3 is TGTGCCAGCAGCGGGACAGCGACTGAAGCTTTCTTT. The chain links TRBV6-5 to TRBJ1-1; the match to TRBD1 covers 7 bases. V dropped 6 bases and J dropped 5; count of bases not matched to a gene: 3. Germline V CDR1 and CDR2: MNHEY, SVGAGI. CDR3 size: 12 residues.

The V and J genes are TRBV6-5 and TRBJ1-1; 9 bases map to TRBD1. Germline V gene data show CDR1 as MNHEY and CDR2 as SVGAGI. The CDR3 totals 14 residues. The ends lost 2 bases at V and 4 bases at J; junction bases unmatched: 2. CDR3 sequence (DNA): TGTGCCAGCAGTTACGGACAGGGGTTCACTGAAGCTTTCTTT. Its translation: CASSYGQGFTEAFF.

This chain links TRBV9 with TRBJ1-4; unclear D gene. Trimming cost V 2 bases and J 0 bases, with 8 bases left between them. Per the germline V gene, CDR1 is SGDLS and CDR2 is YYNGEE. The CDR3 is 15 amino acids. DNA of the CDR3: TGTGCCAGCAGCGTTTCCGGTACAACTAATGAAAAACTGTTTTTT. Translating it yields CASSVSGTTNEKLFF.

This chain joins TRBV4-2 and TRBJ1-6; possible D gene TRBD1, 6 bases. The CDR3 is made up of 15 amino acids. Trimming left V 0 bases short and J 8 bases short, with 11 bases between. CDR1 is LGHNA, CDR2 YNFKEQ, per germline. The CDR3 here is CASSQDARGYSPLHF. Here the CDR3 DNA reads TGTGCCAGCAGCCAAGATGCCAGGGGTTATTCACCCCTCCACTTT.

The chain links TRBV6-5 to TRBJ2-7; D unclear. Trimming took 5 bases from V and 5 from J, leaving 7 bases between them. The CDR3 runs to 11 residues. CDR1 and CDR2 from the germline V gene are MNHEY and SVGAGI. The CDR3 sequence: CASSLQDEQYF. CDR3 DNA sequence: TGTGCCAGCAGTCTCCAGGACGAGCAGTACTTC.

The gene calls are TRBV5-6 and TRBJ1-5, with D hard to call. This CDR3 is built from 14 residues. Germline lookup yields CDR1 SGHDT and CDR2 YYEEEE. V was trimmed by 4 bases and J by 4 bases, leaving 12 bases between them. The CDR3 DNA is TGTGCCAGCAGCATCATGACGGGGAATCAGCCCCAGCATTTT. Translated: CASSIMTGNQPQHF.

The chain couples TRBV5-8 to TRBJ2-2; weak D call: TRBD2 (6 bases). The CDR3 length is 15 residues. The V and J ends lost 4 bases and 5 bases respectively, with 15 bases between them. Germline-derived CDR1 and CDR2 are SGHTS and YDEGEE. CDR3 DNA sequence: TGTGCCAGCAGCCCCCAGGCCGCGGGGACCGGGGAGCTGTTTTTT. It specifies CASSPQAAGTGELFF.

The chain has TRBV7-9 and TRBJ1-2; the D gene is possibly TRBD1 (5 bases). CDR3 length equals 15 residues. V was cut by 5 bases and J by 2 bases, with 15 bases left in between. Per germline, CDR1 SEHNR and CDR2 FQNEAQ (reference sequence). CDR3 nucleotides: TGTGCCAGCAGCCAGTCCGTAGACAGAAACTATGGCTACACCTTC. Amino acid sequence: CASSQSVDRNYGYTF.

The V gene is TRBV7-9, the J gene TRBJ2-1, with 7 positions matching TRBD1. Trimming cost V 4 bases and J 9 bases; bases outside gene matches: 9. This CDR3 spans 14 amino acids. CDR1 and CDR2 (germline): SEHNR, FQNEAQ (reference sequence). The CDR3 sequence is CASSSINRGREQFF. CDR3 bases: TGTGCCAGCAGCTCGATCAACAGGGGACGTGAGCAGTTCTTC. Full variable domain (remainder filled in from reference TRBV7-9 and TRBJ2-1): DTGVSQNPRHKITKRGQNVTFRCDPISEHNRLYWYRQTLGQGPEFLTYFQNEAQLEKSRLLSDRFSAERPKGSFSTLEIQRTEQGDSAMYLCASSSINRGREQFFGPGTRLTVL.

CDR3 loop: CASSQEVQGYEQYF. In nucleotides, the CDR3 is TGTGCCAGCAGCCAAGAGGTACAGGGTTACGAGCAGTACTTC. This chain uses TRBV4-2 with TRBJ2-7; possibly TRBD1 for D (6 bases). Trimming pared 0 bases from V and 4 bases from J, leaving 10 bases between. CDR1 LGHNA and CDR2 YNFKEQ come from the germline V gene. This CDR3 has 14 residues.

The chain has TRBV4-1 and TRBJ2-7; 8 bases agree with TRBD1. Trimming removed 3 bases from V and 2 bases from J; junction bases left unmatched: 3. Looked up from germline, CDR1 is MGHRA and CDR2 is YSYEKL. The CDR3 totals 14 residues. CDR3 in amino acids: CASSHDRGPYEQYF. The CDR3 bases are TGCGCCAGCAGCCATGACAGGGGCCCCTACGAGCAGTACTTC.

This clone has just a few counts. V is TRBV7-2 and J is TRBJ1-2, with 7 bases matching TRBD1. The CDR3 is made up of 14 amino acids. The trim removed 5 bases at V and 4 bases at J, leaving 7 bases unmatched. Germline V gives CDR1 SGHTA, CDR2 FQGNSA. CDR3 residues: CASSRDRALYGYTF. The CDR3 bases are TGTGCCAGCAGCCGGGACAGAGCTCTCTATGGCTACACCTTC.

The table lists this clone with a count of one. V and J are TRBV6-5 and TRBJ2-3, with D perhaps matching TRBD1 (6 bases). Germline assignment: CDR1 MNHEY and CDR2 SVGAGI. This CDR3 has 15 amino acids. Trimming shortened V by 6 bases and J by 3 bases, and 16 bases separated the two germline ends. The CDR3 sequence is CASRPQGFGTDTQYF. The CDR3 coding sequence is TGTGCCAGCAGACCACAGGGCTTTGGGACAGATACGCAGTATTTT.

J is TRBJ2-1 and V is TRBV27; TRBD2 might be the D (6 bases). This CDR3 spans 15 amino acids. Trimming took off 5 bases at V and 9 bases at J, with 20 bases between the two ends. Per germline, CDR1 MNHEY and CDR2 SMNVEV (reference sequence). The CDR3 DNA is TGTGCCAGCAGTCCAATCCCACCTAGCGCAAGTGAGCAGTTCTTC. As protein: CASSPIPPSASEQFF.

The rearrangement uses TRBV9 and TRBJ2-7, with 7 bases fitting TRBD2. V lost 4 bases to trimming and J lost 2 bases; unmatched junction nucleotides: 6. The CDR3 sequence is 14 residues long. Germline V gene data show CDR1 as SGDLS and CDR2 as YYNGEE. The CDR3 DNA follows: TGTGCCAGCAGCCCGAGGGACTACCCCTACGAGCAGTACTTC. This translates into CASSPRDYPYEQYF.

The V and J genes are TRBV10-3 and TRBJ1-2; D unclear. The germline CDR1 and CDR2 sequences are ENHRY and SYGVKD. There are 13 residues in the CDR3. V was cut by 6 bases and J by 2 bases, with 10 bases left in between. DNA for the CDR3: TGTGCCATCAGGCGCGAATCAAACTATGGCTACACCTTC. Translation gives CAIRRESNYGYTF.

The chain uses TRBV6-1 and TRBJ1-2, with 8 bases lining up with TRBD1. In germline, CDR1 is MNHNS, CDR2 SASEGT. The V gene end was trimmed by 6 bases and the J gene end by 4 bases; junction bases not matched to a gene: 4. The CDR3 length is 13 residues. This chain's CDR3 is CASRVQGGYGYTF. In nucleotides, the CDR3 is TGTGCCAGCAGGGTACAGGGGGGCTATGGCTACACCTTC.

This CDR3 reads CASTSHGIPGELFF. Here the CDR3 DNA reads TGTGCCAGCACCTCCCACGGGATTCCCGGGGAGCTGTTTTTT. The chain couples TRBV6-6 to TRBJ2-2; weak D call: TRBD2 (5 bases). The CDR3 runs 14 residues. Trimming took 7 bases from V and 6 from J, leaving 15 bases between them. Germline CDR1 and CDR2: MNHNY and SVGAGI (reference sequence).

The CDR3 DNA is TGTGCCAGCAGCGCATCAGGGGGCATTGGCACTGAAGCTTTCTTT. As protein: CASSASGGIGTEAFF. The rearrangement links TRBV9 to TRBJ1-1; 8 nucleotides match TRBD1. The length of the CDR3 is 15 residues. Losses at the gene ends were 3 bases for V and 4 bases for J; bases not matched to a gene: 8. Germline V gives CDR1 SGDLS, CDR2 YYNGEE.

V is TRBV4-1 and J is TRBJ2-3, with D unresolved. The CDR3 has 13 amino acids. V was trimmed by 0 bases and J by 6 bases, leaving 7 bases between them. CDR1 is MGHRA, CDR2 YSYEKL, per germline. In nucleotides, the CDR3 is TGCGCCAGCAGCCAAGATCCCGAGGATACGCAGTATTTT. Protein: CASSQDPEDTQYF.

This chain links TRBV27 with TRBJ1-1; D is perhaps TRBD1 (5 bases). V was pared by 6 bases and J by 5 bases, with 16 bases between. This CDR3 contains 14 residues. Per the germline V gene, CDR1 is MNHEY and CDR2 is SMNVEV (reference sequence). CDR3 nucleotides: TGTGCCAGCAGCCCTTCCCCGACAGTAACTGAAGCTTTCTTT. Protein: CASSPSPTVTEAFF.

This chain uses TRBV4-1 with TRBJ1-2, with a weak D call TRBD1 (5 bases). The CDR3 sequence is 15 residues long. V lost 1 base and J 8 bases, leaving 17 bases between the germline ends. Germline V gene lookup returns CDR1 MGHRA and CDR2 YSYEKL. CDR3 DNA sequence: TGCGCCAGCAGCCAAGGGGGCGGGGGTTATGACGGCTACACCTTC. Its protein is CASSQGGGGYDGYTF.

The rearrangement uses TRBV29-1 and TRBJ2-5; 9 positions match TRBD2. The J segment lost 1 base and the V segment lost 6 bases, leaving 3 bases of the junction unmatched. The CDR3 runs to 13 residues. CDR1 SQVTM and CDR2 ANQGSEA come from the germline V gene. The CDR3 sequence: CSVPSGAQETQYF. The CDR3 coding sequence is TGCAGCGTCCCTAGCGGGGCCCAAGAGACCCAGTACTTC. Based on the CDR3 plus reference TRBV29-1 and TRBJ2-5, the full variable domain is SAVISQKPSRDICQRGTSLTIQCQVDSQVTMMFWYRQQPGQSLTLIATANQGSEATYESGFVIDKFPISRPNLTFSTLTVSNMSPEDSSIYLCSVPSGAQETQYFGPGTRLLVL.

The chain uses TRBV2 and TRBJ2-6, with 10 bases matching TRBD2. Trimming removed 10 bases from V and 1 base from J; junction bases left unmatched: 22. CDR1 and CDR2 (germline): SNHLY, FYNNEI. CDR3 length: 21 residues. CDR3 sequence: CANTPLAGALGSPSGANVLTF. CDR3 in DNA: TGTGCCAACACACCCCTAGCGGGGGCCTTAGGCTCCCCGTCTGGGGCCAACGTCCTGACTTTC.

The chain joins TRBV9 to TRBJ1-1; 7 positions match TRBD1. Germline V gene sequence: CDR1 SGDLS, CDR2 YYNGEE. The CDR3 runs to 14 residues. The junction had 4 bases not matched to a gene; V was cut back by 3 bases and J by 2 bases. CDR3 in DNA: TGTGCCAGCAGCGCCCGGGACAGCAACACTGAAGCTTTCTTT. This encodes CASSARDSNTEAFF.

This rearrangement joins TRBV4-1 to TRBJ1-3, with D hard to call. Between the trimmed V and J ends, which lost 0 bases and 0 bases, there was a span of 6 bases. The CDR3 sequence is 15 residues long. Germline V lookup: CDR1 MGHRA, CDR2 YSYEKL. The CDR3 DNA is TGCGCCAGCAGCCAAGATTCCGGCTCTGGAAACACCATATATTTT. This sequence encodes CASSQDSGSGNTIYF.

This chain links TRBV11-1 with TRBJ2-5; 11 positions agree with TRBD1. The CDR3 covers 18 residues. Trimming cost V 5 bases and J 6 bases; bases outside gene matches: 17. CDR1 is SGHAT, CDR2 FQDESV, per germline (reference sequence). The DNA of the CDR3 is TGTGCCAGCAGCCCATACACCCCGGGACAGGGGGTTGCAAAGACCCAGTACTTC. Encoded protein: CASSPYTPGQGVAKTQYF.

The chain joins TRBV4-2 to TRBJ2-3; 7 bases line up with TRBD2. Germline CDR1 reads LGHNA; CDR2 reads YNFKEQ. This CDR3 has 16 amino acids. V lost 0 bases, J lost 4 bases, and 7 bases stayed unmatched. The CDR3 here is CASSQEGSGGADTQYF. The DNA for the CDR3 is TGTGCCAGCAGCCAAGAAGGCAGTGGGGGGGCAGATACGCAGTATTTT.

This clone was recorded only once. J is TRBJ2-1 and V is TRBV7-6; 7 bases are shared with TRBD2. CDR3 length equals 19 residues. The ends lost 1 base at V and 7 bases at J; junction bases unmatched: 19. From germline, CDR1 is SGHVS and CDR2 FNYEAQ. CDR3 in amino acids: CASSLERVQLGGNPNEQFF. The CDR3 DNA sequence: TGTGCCAGCAGCTTAGAACGAGTGCAGCTCGGGGGGAACCCGAATGAGCAGTTCTTC.

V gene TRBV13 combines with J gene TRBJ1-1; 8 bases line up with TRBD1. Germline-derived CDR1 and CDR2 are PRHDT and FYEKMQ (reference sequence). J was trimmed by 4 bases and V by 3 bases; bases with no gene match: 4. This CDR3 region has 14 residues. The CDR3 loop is CASSFGQGCTEAFF. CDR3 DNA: TGTGCCAGCAGCTTCGGACAGGGCTGCACTGAAGCTTTCTTT.

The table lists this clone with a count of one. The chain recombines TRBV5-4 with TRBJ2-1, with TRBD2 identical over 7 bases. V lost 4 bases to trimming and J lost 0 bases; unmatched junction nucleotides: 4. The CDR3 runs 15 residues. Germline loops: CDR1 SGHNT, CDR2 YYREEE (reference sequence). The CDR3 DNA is TGTGCCAGCAGCCCATGGGAGGGCTCCTACAATGAGCAGTTCTTC. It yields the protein CASSPWEGSYNEQFF.

The CDR3 DNA is TGTGCCAGCAGCCTCCCTAGAAATCCCTACGAGCAGTACTTC. It codes for CASSLPRNPYEQYF. V usage is TRBV11-2 and J usage is TRBJ2-7; D unresolved. Trimming left V 5 bases short and J 2 bases short, with 13 bases between. This CDR3 region has 14 residues. The V gene's germline CDR1 is SGHAT and CDR2 FQNNGV.